The 21 T cell receptor beta chains in this list originate from one sample, sequenced in a study of technical replicates of blood from a few donors. The data were produced by immunoSEQ multiplex PCR, yet TCRdb's version contains in-frame clones alone and is incomplete. The repertoire holds under 70,000 clones, with more than 70% as singletons. The specimen sequenced was PBMCs. All receptors derive from a human donor in good health. Some clones in this sample may be carry-over from other donors' samples.

V is TRBV6-4 and J is TRBJ2-3; tentative D call: TRBD1 (5 bases). This CDR3 is built from 13 residues. Trimming stripped 2 bases from V and 2 bases from J, with 5 bases between. Per germline, CDR1 MRHNA and CDR2 SNTAGT. This CDR3 is CASSDGATDTQYF. The CDR3, as DNA: TGTGCCAGCAGTGACGGGGCCACAGATACGCAGTATTTT.

The V call is TRBV7-8, the J call TRBJ2-7, with D maybe TRBD1 (6 bases). V was cut by 3 bases and J by 2 bases, with 17 bases left in between. In germline, CDR1 is SGHVS, CDR2 FQNEAQ. CDR3 length: 16 residues. The CDR3 DNA follows: TGTGCCAGCAGCTTGGGCCAGGGGATCGGGGCCTACGAGCAGTACTTC. It translates to CASSLGQGIGAYEQYF.

The chain is built from TRBV7-2 and TRBJ1-2; D unresolved. Trimming took off 3 bases at V and 5 bases at J, with 7 bases between the two ends. The germline V gene has CDR1 SGHTA and CDR2 FQGNSA. This CDR3 is built from 12 residues. CDR3 coding DNA: TGTGCCAGCAGCTTTCTATTATATGGCTACACCTTC. Translation: CASSFLLYGYTF.

This clone has just a few counts. The chain links TRBV4-2 to TRBJ1-2; D remains unclear. V lost 2 bases and J lost 7, with 8 bases in between. Germline V gene lookup returns CDR1 LGHNA and CDR2 YNFKEQ. This CDR3 comprises 12 residues. The DNA of the CDR3 is TGTGCCAGCAGCCAACCCTCCGGTGGCTACACCTTC. Translating gives CASSQPSGGYTF.

The CDR3 DNA reads as TGTGCCAGTAGTGACGGGGGAAGGACTGAAGCTTTCTTT. Translation gives CASSDGGRTEAFF. This chain joins TRBV19 and TRBJ1-1; TRBD1 might be the D (5 bases). Germline V CDR1 and CDR2: LNHDA, SQIVND (reference sequence). This CDR3 contains 13 residues. V was trimmed by 5 bases and J by 5 bases, leaving 12 bases between them.

This chain joins TRBV10-3 and TRBJ1-1; D is perhaps TRBD1 (6 bases). Germline V gene lookup returns CDR1 ENHRY and CDR2 SYGVKD. This CDR3 comprises 12 residues. Trimming removed 7 bases from V and 1 base from J, with 7 bases in between. CDR3 amino acids: CAITDRNTEAFF. In nucleotides, the CDR3 is TGTGCCATCACGGACAGGAACACTGAAGCTTTCTTT.

The rearrangement joins TRBV19 to TRBJ2-7; 7 bases match TRBD2. CDR3 length: 16 amino acids. With 3 bases clipped from V and 0 bases from J, the junction kept 8 bases outside the gene matches. CDR1 is LNHDA and CDR2 is SQIVND in the germline V gene (reference sequence). CDR3 residues: CASSIVGGINSYEQYF. The CDR3 DNA reads as TGTGCCAGTAGTATCGTCGGGGGGATTAACTCCTACGAGCAGTACTTC. Looking up the rest from reference TRBV19 and TRBJ2-7 gives the full variable domain: DGGITQSPKYLFRKEGQNVTLSCEQNLNHDAMYWYRQDPGQGLRLIYYSQIVNDFQKGDIAEGYSVSREKKESFPLTVTSAQKNPTAFYLCASSIVGGINSYEQYFGPGTRLTVT.

This rearrangement joins TRBV6-5 to TRBJ2-3; no firm D call. This CDR3 has 14 amino acids. The germline gives CDR1 MNHEY, CDR2 SVGAGI. V dropped 7 bases and J dropped 2 bases, with 13 bases sitting between them. The chain's CDR3 is CASTRVGYTDTQYF. Here the CDR3 DNA reads TGTGCCAGCACTCGGGTCGGCTACACAGATACGCAGTATTTT.

The chain links TRBV11-2 to TRBJ2-7; 11 bases are shared with TRBD1. The CDR3 consists of 14 residues. Germline V CDR1 and CDR2: SGHAT, FQNNGV. With 5 bases clipped from V and 5 bases from J, the junction kept 5 bases outside the gene matches. The chain's CDR3 is CASSVDRGLNEQYF. CDR3 DNA: TGTGCCAGCAGCGTGGACAGGGGGCTCAACGAGCAGTACTTC.

This clone was found once. The genes are TRBV2 and TRBJ2-3; TRBD2 is a possible D gene (5 bases). This CDR3 has 15 residues. Trimming stripped 10 bases from V and 0 bases from J, with 17 bases between. In germline, CDR1 is SNHLY, CDR2 FYNNEI. The CDR3 DNA sequence: TGTGCCACCCAAAGGGAGAGCGTAAGCACAGATACGCAGTATTTT. It codes for CATQRESVSTDTQYF.

This rearrangement joins TRBV5-1 to TRBJ2-7; D might be TRBD2 (5 bases). The CDR3 totals 14 residues. Trimming took 7 bases from V and 0 from J, leaving 14 bases between them. In germline, CDR1 is SGHRS, CDR2 YFSETQ. The CDR3 region is CASHEDFSSYEQYF. The CDR3 DNA is TGCGCCAGCCATGAGGACTTTTCCTCCTACGAGCAGTACTTC.

CDR3 coding DNA: TGTGCCAGCAGCCTAGGACTTCGAGATACGCAGTATTTT. This sequence encodes CASSLGLRDTQYF. V and J are TRBV9 and TRBJ2-3; possibly TRBD2 for D (5 bases). Germline V gene sequence: CDR1 SGDLS, CDR2 YYNGEE. The V and J ends lost 4 bases and 5 bases respectively, with 11 bases between them. The CDR3 runs 13 residues.

The V call is TRBV19, the J call TRBJ1-1, with D possibly being TRBD1 (6 bases). This CDR3 is built from 14 residues. V lost 5 bases and J lost 3, with 13 bases in between. Germline V gene lookup returns CDR1 LNHDA and CDR2 SQIVND (reference sequence). CDR3 bases: TGTGCCAGTAGTTGGGGGCGGGTGGACACTGAAGCTTTCTTT. It yields the protein CASSWGRVDTEAFF. The entire variable domain, with the rest obtained from reference TRBV19 and TRBJ1-1, is as follows: DGGITQSPKYLFRKEGQNVTLSCEQNLNHDAMYWYRQDPGQGLRLIYYSQIVNDFQKGDIAEGYSVSREKKESFPLTVTSAQKNPTAFYLCASSWGRVDTEAFFGQGTRLTVV.

This clone was counted once. V and J are TRBV7-9 and TRBJ2-7; tentatively, D is TRBD1 (6 bases). The V end was cut by 5 bases, the J end by 6 bases, with 14 bases between. This CDR3 contains 13 residues. Germline loops: CDR1 SEHNR, CDR2 FQNEAQ (reference sequence). CDR3 sequence reads: CASSPVGAREQYF. As DNA, the CDR3 is TGTGCCAGCAGCCCAGTGGGGGCGCGCGAGCAGTACTTC.

The chain uses TRBV6-5 and TRBJ1-6; no firm D call. V lost 2 bases to trimming and J lost 8 bases, with 4 bases between them. This CDR3 has 12 amino acids. The V gene's germline CDR1 is MNHEY and CDR2 SVGAGI. The CDR3: CASSYRDSPLHF. DNA of the CDR3: TGTGCCAGCAGTTACCGGGATTCACCCCTCCACTTT.

The chain recombines TRBV12-5 with TRBJ2-2; D is undetermined. Germline-derived CDR1 and CDR2 are LGHNT and FRNRAP. Trimming left V 2 bases short and J 5 bases short, with 12 bases between. This CDR3 spans 15 amino acids. The CDR3 region is CASGLSPGMTGELFF. CDR3 coding DNA: TGTGCTAGTGGTTTGTCGCCAGGAATGACCGGGGAGCTGTTTTTT.

As DNA, the CDR3 is TGTGCCTGGGGTAGCGGGGTGAGCTCCTACAATGAGCAGTTCTTC. It translates to CAWGSGVSSYNEQFF. V usage is TRBV30 and J usage is TRBJ2-1; 8 nucleotides line up with TRBD2. The CDR3 loop spans 15 amino acids. V lost 5 bases, J lost 0 bases, and 6 bases stayed unmatched. CDR1 and CDR2 from the germline V gene are GTSNPN and SVGIG (reference sequence).

J is TRBJ2-1 and V is TRBV7-2; 9 nucleotides agree with TRBD2. Germline assignment: CDR1 SGHTA and CDR2 FQGNSA. The V segment lost 4 bases and the J segment 5 bases; nucleotides outside the gene matches: 9. The CDR3 extends over 16 amino acids. DNA for the CDR3: TGTGCCAGCAGCTCAAACGGGGCGGGGGGGGACAATGAGCAGTTCTTC. This gives the protein CASSSNGAGGDNEQFF.

The chain uses TRBV19 and TRBJ2-5, with TRBD1 identical over 8 bases. Trimming at V came to 5 bases and at J to 7 bases, leaving 6 bases not matched to a gene. The CDR3 runs to 13 residues. CDR1 LNHDA and CDR2 SQIVND come from the germline V gene (reference sequence). CDR3 sequence (DNA): TGTGCCAGTAGTGGGACAGGAAAAGGGACCCAGTACTTC. Translating gives CASSGTGKGTQYF.

This sequence joins TRBV6-6 and TRBJ2-2; tentative D call: TRBD2 (5 bases). Trimming pared 0 bases from V and 4 bases from J, leaving 9 bases between. Germline-derived CDR1 and CDR2 are MNHNY and SVGAGI (reference sequence). The CDR3 spans 15 residues. The DNA for the CDR3 is TGTGCCAGCAGTTACTCCCGGGATAGCACCGGGGAGCTGTTTTTT. Translated: CASSYSRDSTGELFF.

The chain joins TRBV6-5 to TRBJ1-6; tentatively, D is TRBD1 (6 bases). CDR3 size: 15 residues. Germline CDR1 and CDR2: MNHEY and SVGAGI. V lost 6 bases and J lost 10, with 19 bases in between. CDR3 loop: CASSLRPGTPSPLHF. CDR3 coding DNA: TGTGCCAGCAGCCTCCGGCCCGGGACACCATCACCCCTCCACTTT.